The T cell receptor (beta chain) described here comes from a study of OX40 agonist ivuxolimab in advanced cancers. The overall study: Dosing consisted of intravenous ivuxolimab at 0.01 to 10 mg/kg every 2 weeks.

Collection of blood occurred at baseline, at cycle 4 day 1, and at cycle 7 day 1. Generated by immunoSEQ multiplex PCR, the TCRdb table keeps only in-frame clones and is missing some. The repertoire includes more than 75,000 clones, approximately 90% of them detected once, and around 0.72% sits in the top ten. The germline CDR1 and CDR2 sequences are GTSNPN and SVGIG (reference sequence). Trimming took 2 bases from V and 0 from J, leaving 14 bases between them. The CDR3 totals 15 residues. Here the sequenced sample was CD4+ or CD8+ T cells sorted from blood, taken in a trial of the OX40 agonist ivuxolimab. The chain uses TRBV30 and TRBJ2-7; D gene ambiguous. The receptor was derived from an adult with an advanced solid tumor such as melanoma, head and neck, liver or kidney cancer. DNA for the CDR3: TGTGCCTGGAGTAAGGCCACGAGCTCCTCCTACGAGCAGTACTTC. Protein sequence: CAWSKATSSSYEQYF.